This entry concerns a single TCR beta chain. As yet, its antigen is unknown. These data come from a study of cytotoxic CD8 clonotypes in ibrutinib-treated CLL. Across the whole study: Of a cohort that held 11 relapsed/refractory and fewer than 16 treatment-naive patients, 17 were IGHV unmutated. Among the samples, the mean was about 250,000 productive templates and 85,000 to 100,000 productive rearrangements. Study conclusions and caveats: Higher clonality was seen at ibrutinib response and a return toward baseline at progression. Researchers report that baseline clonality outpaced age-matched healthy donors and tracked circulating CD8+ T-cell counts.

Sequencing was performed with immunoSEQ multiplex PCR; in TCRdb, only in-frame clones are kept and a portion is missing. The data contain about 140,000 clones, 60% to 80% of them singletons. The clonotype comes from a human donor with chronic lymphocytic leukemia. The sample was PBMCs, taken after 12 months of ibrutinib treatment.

The CDR3 DNA reads TGTGCCAGCAGCTTAAGAAGCGGGGTTCTGGGCACAGATACGCAGTATTTT. Its translation: CASSLRSGVLGTDTQYF. The J gene is TRBJ2-3, the V gene TRBV7-2, with TRBD2 identical over 7 bases. J gave up 1 base and V 2 bases, and 9 bases lay outside the gene matches. Germline lookup yields CDR1 SGHTA and CDR2 FQGNSA. The CDR3 spans 17 residues.